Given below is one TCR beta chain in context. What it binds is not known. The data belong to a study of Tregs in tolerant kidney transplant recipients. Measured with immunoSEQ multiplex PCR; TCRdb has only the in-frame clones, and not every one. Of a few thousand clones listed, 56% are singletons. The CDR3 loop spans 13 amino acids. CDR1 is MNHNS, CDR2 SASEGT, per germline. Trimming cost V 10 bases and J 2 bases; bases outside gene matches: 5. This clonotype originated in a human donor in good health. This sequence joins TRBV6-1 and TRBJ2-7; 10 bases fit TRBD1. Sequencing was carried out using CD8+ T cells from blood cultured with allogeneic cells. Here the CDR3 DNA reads TGTGCCACCCGGGACAGGGGCCCCTACGAGCAGTACTTC. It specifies CATRDRGPYEQYF.